These 23 T cell receptor beta chains were all obtained from the same sample, sequenced in a study of cytomegalovirus exposure and HLA in healthy donors. PCR employed 60 Vbeta and 13 Jbeta primers. Measured with immunoSEQ multiplex PCR; TCRdb has only the in-frame clones, and not every one. The sample records 100,000 to 150,000 clones, roughly 85% being singletons. The sequencing sample was made of PBMCs. These receptors were taken from a middle-aged woman in good health and CMV-seropositive.

The chain employs TRBV5-1 and TRBJ1-2; D uncertain. Germline assignment: CDR1 SGHRS and CDR2 YFSETQ. There are 16 residues in the CDR3. The V end was cut by 0 bases, the J end by 4 bases, with 16 bases between. The CDR3 bases are TGCGCCAGCAGCTTGGTCGCGGGATCCCCCAGCTATGGCTACACCTTC. This translates into CASSLVAGSPSYGYTF.

This rearrangement joins TRBV30 to TRBJ2-1, with 9 bases that match TRBD2. Germline trimming cut 0 bases from V and 4 bases from J; bases unmatched to any gene: 10. The CDR3 contains 17 residues. The germline V gene has CDR1 GTSNPN and CDR2 SVGIG (reference sequence). The CDR3 is CAWSVTLAGVQYNEQFF. The DNA for the CDR3 is TGTGCCTGGAGTGTCACCTTAGCGGGAGTTCAGTACAATGAGCAGTTCTTC. The variable domain in full, completed from reference TRBV30 and TRBJ2-1, reads SQTIHQWPATLVQPVGSPLSLECTVEGTSNPNLYWYRQAAGRGLQLLFYSVGIGQISSEVPQNLSASRPQDRQFILSSKKLLLSDSGFYLCAWSVTLAGVQYNEQFFGPGTRLTVL.

The chain has TRBV29-1 and TRBJ2-3; possible D gene TRBD2, 5 bases. V lost 4 bases and J lost 1, with 9 bases in between. CDR1 and CDR2 (germline): SQVTM, ANQGSEA. The CDR3 is 13 residues long. The CDR3 DNA follows: TGCAGCGTTGGACTTAGCGGCACAGATACGCAGTATTTT. This gives the protein CSVGLSGTDTQYF.

The chain links TRBV19 to TRBJ1-1; 9 nucleotides align to TRBD1. Germline CDR1 reads LNHDA; CDR2 reads SQIVND (reference sequence). Unmatched junction bases numbered 8, after V lost 6 bases and J lost 6 bases. There are 14 residues in the CDR3. CDR3 bases: TGTGCCAGTAGCCCAGGACAGGGGATCGCTGAAGCTTTCTTT. Residues: CASSPGQGIAEAFF.

The chain has TRBV10-3 and TRBJ2-7; 13 bases agree with TRBD2. CDR3 length: 17 residues. Germline CDR1 is ENHRY and CDR2 is SYGVKD. Germline trimming cut 1 base from V and 5 bases from J; bases unmatched to any gene: 8. CDR3 DNA: TGTGCCATCAGTGAGTATGGACTAGCGGGAGAAGAAGACGAGCAGTACTTC. This sequence encodes CAISEYGLAGEEDEQYF.

The chain joins TRBV12-5 to TRBJ2-4; 9 bases map to TRBD1. The CDR3 is 15 residues long. Germline-derived CDR1 and CDR2 are LGHNT and FRNRAP. V shed 2 bases and J 8 bases; nucleotides not matched to a gene: 7. CDR3 DNA sequence: TGTGCTAGTGGTTTGCCCCGACAGGGGGTGGACATTCAGTACTTC. Encoded protein: CASGLPRQGVDIQYF.

J is TRBJ1-1 and V is TRBV5-1, with a weak D call TRBD1 (6 bases). The CDR3 spans 15 residues. The germline V and J ends were trimmed by 0 bases and 5 bases, with 14 bases remaining between them. The V gene's germline CDR1 is SGHRS and CDR2 YFSETQ. The CDR3, as DNA: TGCGCCAGCAGCTTGGTACCAGGGGTGGAAACTGAAGCTTTCTTT. It specifies CASSLVPGVETEAFF.

This clone was observed a few times. The V call is TRBV4-3, the J call TRBJ1-5; TRBD1 matches 8 bases. The trim removed 1 base at V and 5 bases at J, leaving 7 bases unmatched. CDR3 length: 16 amino acids. Germline lookup yields CDR1 LGHNA and CDR2 YSLEER. The CDR3 region has the DNA TGCGCCAGCAGCCAAGTAAGAGGACAGGGATATCAGCCCCAGCATTTT. This gives the protein CASSQVRGQGYQPQHF.

The chain joins TRBV7-2 to TRBJ1-2; 8 nucleotides agree with TRBD1. The germline CDR1 and CDR2 sequences are SGHTA and FQGNSA. This CDR3 is 16 amino acids long. V was pared by 8 bases and J by 4 bases, with 15 bases of the junction left unmatched. The CDR3 DNA sequence: TGTGCCAGCGACTCGCTCCCACTGGACAGGGCCTATGGCTACACCTTC. Amino acid sequence: CASDSLPLDRAYGYTF. The full variable domain, in which reference TRBV7-2 and TRBJ1-2 provide the parts outside the CDR3, is GAGVSQSPSNKVTEKGKDVELRCDPISGHTALYWYRQSLGQGLEFLIYFQGNSAPDKSGLPSDRFSAERTGGSVSTLTIQRTQQEDSAVYLCASDSLPLDRAYGYTFGSGTRLTVV.

The chain employs TRBV18 and TRBJ2-2; 7 nucleotides line up with TRBD1. The CDR3 is 14 amino acids. With V trimmed by 3 bases and J by 9 bases, 7 bases remained unmatched. CDR1 KGHSH and CDR2 LQKENI come from the germline V gene. Written as DNA, the CDR3 is TGTGCCAGCTCACCTCCGACAGGGATAAGGGAGCTGTTTTTT. Protein: CASSPPTGIRELFF.

The chain joins TRBV27 to TRBJ2-5; D is uncertain. This CDR3 contains 12 residues. V lost 5 bases to trimming and J lost 1 base, with 5 bases between them. Germline V lookup: CDR1 MNHEY, CDR2 SMNVEV (reference sequence). The CDR3 DNA reads TGTGCCAGCAGTCCCCTCCAAGAGACCCAGTACTTC. Translated: CASSPLQETQYF.

The rearrangement links TRBV27 to TRBJ1-4, with D possibly matching TRBD1 (6 bases). Germline V gene data show CDR1 as MNHEY and CDR2 as SMNVEV (reference sequence). The V and J ends lost 8 bases and 8 bases respectively, with 15 bases between them. The CDR3 covers 13 residues. DNA of the CDR3: TGTGCCAGCGGATTAACAGGGTACGAAAAACTGTTTTTT. It codes for CASGLTGYEKLFF.

The rearrangement joins TRBV7-2 to TRBJ2-3; D may be TRBD1 (8 bases). The V and J ends lost 5 bases and 8 bases respectively, with 17 bases between them. Per the germline V gene, CDR1 is SGHTA and CDR2 is FQGNSA. The CDR3 length is 14 residues. In nucleotides, the CDR3 is TGTGCCAGCAGCACAGGGGGGGGGCAGGGTACGCAGTATTTT. This sequence encodes CASSTGGGQGTQYF. The entire variable domain, with the rest obtained from reference TRBV7-2 and TRBJ2-3, is as follows: GAGVSQSPSNKVTEKGKDVELRCDPISGHTALYWYRQSLGQGLEFLIYFQGNSAPDKSGLPSDRFSAERTGGSVSTLTIQRTQQEDSAVYLCASSTGGGQGTQYFGPGTRLTVL.

There are a few counts of this clone. Other nucleotide sequences from this sample produce the same CDR3. J is TRBJ2-7 and V is TRBV6-1; D perhaps matches TRBD2 (7 bases). The CDR3 sequence is 15 residues long. Trimming left V 0 bases short and J 0 bases short, with 9 bases between. Germline values: CDR1 MNHNS, CDR2 SASEGT. The DNA of the CDR3 is TGTGCCAGCAGTGAAGCTGGGGGGGCCTCCTACGAGCAGTACTTC. Translating gives CASSEAGGASYEQYF.

This clone has just one count. The rearrangement uses TRBV11-3 and TRBJ1-1; unclear D gene. The germline gives CDR1 SGHNT, CDR2 YENEEA. There are 15 residues in the CDR3. Trimming stripped 4 bases from V and 1 base from J, with 13 bases between. The CDR3 sequence: CASSYPRFGNTEAFF. The CDR3 DNA sequence: TGTGCCAGCAGCTACCCGCGTTTTGGGAACACTGAAGCTTTCTTT.

The J gene is TRBJ2-7, the V gene TRBV5-1, with 10 bases that match TRBD1. The CDR3 is made up of 14 amino acids. Trimming removed 4 bases from V and 2 bases from J; junction bases left unmatched: 3. Germline lookup yields CDR1 SGHRS and CDR2 YFSETQ. The CDR3: CASSRDRGPYEQYF. DNA for the CDR3: TGCGCCAGCAGCCGGGACAGGGGCCCCTACGAGCAGTACTTC.

V gene TRBV13 combines with J gene TRBJ2-1; 7 bases line up with TRBD1. Germline V gives CDR1 PRHDT, CDR2 FYEKMQ (reference sequence). CDR3 length: 13 residues. V lost 4 bases and J lost 7; bases outside the gene matches: 4. The DNA of the CDR3 is TGTGCCAGCAGCTCGAACAGGGGAAATGAGCAGTTCTTC. This codes for CASSSNRGNEQFF.

The CDR3 DNA is TGCGCCAGCAGCCAAGTTGTAGCGGGGCCATACGAGCAGTACTTC. As protein: CASSQVVAGPYEQYF. This chain connects TRBV4-1 to TRBJ2-7, with 8 bases lining up with TRBD2. The trim removed 1 base at V and 4 bases at J, leaving 6 bases unmatched. The CDR3 is 15 amino acids. CDR1 and CDR2 (germline): MGHRA, YSYEKL.

The genes are TRBV11-2 and TRBJ1-4; a possible D gene is TRBD1 (5 bases). V was clipped by 3 bases and J by 8 bases, with 13 bases between them. The CDR3 is made up of 14 amino acids. Germline V gene sequence: CDR1 SGHAT, CDR2 FQNNGV. DNA of the CDR3: TGTGCCAGCAGCTTCAATAGGGGTGGAGAAAAACTGTTTTTT. This gives the protein CASSFNRGGEKLFF. Supplemented by reference TRBV11-2 and TRBJ1-4, the full variable domain reads EAGVAQSPRYKIIEKRQSVAFWCNPISGHATLYWYQQILGQGPKLLIQFQNNGVVDDSQLPKDRFSAERLKGVDSTLKIQPAKLEDSAVYLCASSFNRGGEKLFFGSGTQLSVL.

This rearrangement joins TRBV6-5 to TRBJ1-1, with D maybe TRBD1 (6 bases). This CDR3 is built from 14 residues. The germline V and J ends were trimmed by 2 bases and 7 bases, with 14 bases remaining between them. CDR1 and CDR2 (germline): MNHEY, SVGAGI. As DNA, the CDR3 is TGTGCCAGCAGTTACCTAGACAGGCAGGGTGAAGCTTTCTTT. Translated, it gives CASSYLDRQGEAFF.

J is TRBJ2-7 and V is TRBV28, with 10 bases aligning to TRBD2. V lost 3 bases, J lost 5 bases, and 4 bases stayed unmatched. CDR1 MDHEN and CDR2 SYDVKM come from the germline V gene. The CDR3 consists of 14 residues. The CDR3 loop reads CASSLGGTSDEQYF. CDR3 sequence (DNA): TGTGCCAGCAGTTTGGGCGGGACTAGCGACGAGCAGTACTTC.

This sequence joins TRBV13 and TRBJ2-3, with D perhaps matching TRBD2 (5 bases). Germline assignment: CDR1 PRHDT and CDR2 FYEKMQ (reference sequence). V lost 5 bases and J 4 bases, leaving 13 bases between the germline ends. The CDR3 contains 14 residues. CDR3 residues: CASSRYGESDTQYF. The CDR3 DNA reads as TGTGCCAGCAGCCGGTACGGGGAATCAGATACGCAGTATTTT.

The chain is built from TRBV9 and TRBJ2-1; D uncertain. CDR1 and CDR2 from the germline V gene are SGDLS and YYNGEE. Trimming removed 0 bases at V and 1 base at J, with 5 bases between. The CDR3 extends over 14 amino acids. CDR3 amino acids: CASSVVRSYNEQFF. CDR3 sequence (DNA): TGTGCCAGCAGCGTAGTCAGATCCTACAATGAGCAGTTCTTC.